The source of this TCR beta chain is a study of T-cell memory formation after mild COVID-19. J lost 5 bases, V lost 0 bases, and 6 bases had no gene match. Germline CDR1 is LGHDT and CDR2 is YNNKEL (reference sequence). This CDR3 is built from 15 residues. This clonotype showed up many times. TCRdb analysed the 5' RACE reads with MiXCR anew, one entry per CDR3 protein. The sample lists 400,000 to 500,000 distinct CDR3 sequences; 20% were seen once. This receptor was taken from an adult woman who had mild COVID-19 (a few samples of this study predate the infection). Cell type and time point are not known. Material for sequencing was PBMCs or a T cell subset sorted from them (not recorded which). This chain links TRBV3-1 with TRBJ1-1; 7 bases are shared with TRBD1. The CDR3 region has the DNA TGTGCCAGCAGCCAAGAAAAGTACAGGGGTACTGAAGCTTTCTTT. Its translation: CASSQEKYRGTEAFF.